This T cell receptor (beta chain) was captured in a study of OX40 agonist ivuxolimab in advanced cancers. Profiled with immunoSEQ multiplex PCR; TCRdb holds only in-frame clones, not every one. The sample carries about 50,000 clones, about 93% recorded once. The V and J ends lost 2 bases and 3 bases respectively, with 11 bases between them. Germline V CDR1 and CDR2: SGHTS, YDEGEE. The CDR3 loop spans 14 amino acids. The rearrangement uses TRBV5-8 and TRBJ1-1; D possibly corresponds to TRBD1 (6 bases). The TCR was taken from an adult with an advanced solid tumor such as melanoma, head and neck, liver or kidney cancer. Sequences were derived from CD4+ or CD8+ T cells sorted from blood, sampled in a trial of the OX40 agonist ivuxolimab. The CDR3 region has the DNA TGTGCCAGCAGCTTCCAGGGGCGGGACACTGAAGCTTTCTTT. This sequence encodes CASSFQGRDTEAFF.